The rows below give T cell receptor beta chains drawn from one sample of a study of vaccination effects on CD4 cells after COVID-19. Antigens for these TCRs are unknown. Method: immunoSEQ multiplex PCR; TCRdb's copy keeps in-frame clones and lacks some. This sample yields 20,000 to 25,000 clones, of which 60% to 80% are seen a single time; around a tenth belongs to the top ten. The starting material was CD4+ T cells from PBMCs cultured with HCoV-NL63 spike peptides, obtained before COVID-19 vaccination. These receptors all come from a human donor who received a COVID-19 vaccine. Each CDR3 is given with its conserved first and last residue. The D gene is left open where the match is weak. Rows may omit the clone size; those that give it use once, few, many or a size class.

TRBJ2-7,NA,TRBV5-4,NA,CASSDGTAYEQYF,TGTGCCAGCAGCGATGGGACCGCCTACGAGCAGTACTTC
TRBJ2-7,NA,TRBV6-5,NA,CASSLPQGGEQYF,TGTGCCAGCAGTCTTCCCCAGGGGGGGGAGCAGTACTTC
TRBJ2-1,NA,TRBV5-5,NA,CASSPQGTVDNEQFF,TGTGCCAGCAGCCCCCAGGGAACGGTAGACAATGAGCAGTTCTTC
TRBJ2-5,once,TRBV27,TRBD2,CASSSGTSGVPGETQYF,TGTGCCAGCAGTTCCGGGACTAGCGGGGTACCAGGGGAGACCCAGTACTTC
TRBJ2-3,once,TRBV7-8,NA,CASSNTRPTSTDTQYF,TGTGCCAGCAGCAATACTAGACCGACCTCCACAGATACGCAGTATTTT
TRBJ2-2,NA,TRBV7-9,TRBD2,CASNKAGSGRTGELFF,TGTGCCAGCAACAAGGCTGGTAGCGGGAGGACCGGGGAGCTGTTTTTT
TRBJ2-2,NA,TRBV19,NA,CASSNTLNTGELFF,TGTGCCAGTAGTAACACCCTGAACACCGGGGAGCTGTTTTTT
TRBJ2-7,once,TRBV2,TRBD2,CASTPGGGIYEQYF,TGTGCCAGCACCCCGGGCGGGGGGATCTACGAGCAGTACTTC
TRBJ2-3,NA,TRBV2,NA,CASGSLDTQYF,TGTGCCAGCGGATCCCTAGATACGCAGTATTTT
TRBJ2-5,NA,TRBV9,TRBD2,CASAGGYQETQYF,TGTGCCAGCGCCGGGGGGTACCAAGAGACCCAGTACTTC
TRBJ2-4,once,TRBV9,NA,CASSGVWGRDIQYF,TGTGCCAGCAGCGGAGTATGGGGTAGAGACATTCAGTACTTC
TRBJ2-1,NA,TRBV6-5,NA,CASRWINEQFF,TGTGCCAGCAGATGGATCAATGAGCAGTTCTTC
TRBJ2-7,NA,TRBV10-3,NA,CAISGQVEYEQYF,TGTGCCATCAGTGGACAGGTGGAGTACGAGCAGTACTTC
TRBJ1-2,NA,TRBV7-2,NA,CASSLEAYGYTF,TGTGCCAGCAGCTTAGAGGCCTATGGCTACACCTTC
TRBJ2-2,NA,TRBV5-1,NA,CASSFFPTSTGELFF,TGCGCCAGCAGCTTCTTCCCCACTAGCACCGGGGAGCTGTTTTTT
TRBJ1-1,large,TRBV5-1,NA,CASSLVTGRGNTEAFF,TGCGCCAGCAGCTTGGTTACAGGGAGGGGGAACACTGAAGCTTTCTTT
TRBJ2-1,once,TRBV18,NA,CASSPTQGGTYNEQFF,TGTGCCAGCTCACCAACACAGGGTGGTACCTACAATGAGCAGTTCTTC
TRBJ1-1,NA,TRBV5-1,TRBD1,CASSPGQGTGNTEAFF,TGCGCCAGCAGCCCCGGACAGGGGACCGGGAACACTGAAGCTTTCTTT
TRBJ1-2,NA,TRBV6-5,TRBD1,CASSFRDRESYTF,TGTGCCAGCAGTTTCCGGGACAGGGAATCCTACACCTTC
TRBJ1-1,NA,TRBV19,NA,CASSIGMFGGLNTEAFF,TGTGCCAGTAGTATCGGTATGTTTGGAGGTTTGAACACTGAAGCTTTCTTT
TRBJ2-7,NA,TRBV4-2,NA,CASSQDVGSSYEQYF,TGTGCCAGCAGCCAAGATGTGGGGAGCTCCTACGAGCAGTACTTC
TRBJ1-5,few,TRBV19,TRBD1,CASRPDRVSNQPQHF,TGTGCCAGTAGACCGGACAGGGTCAGCAATCAGCCCCAGCATTTT
TRBJ2-3,NA,TRBV18,NA,CASSPMDGGDTQYF,TGTGCCAGCTCACCAATGGATGGAGGAGATACGCAGTATTTT
TRBJ2-3,NA,TRBV12-3/TRBV12-4,NA,CASSFKGADTQYF,TGTGCCAGCAGTTTCAAGGGGGCAGATACGCAGTATTTT
TRBJ2-3,NA,TRBV5-1,TRBD2,CASSLLASTDTQYF,TGCGCCAGCAGCTTACTAGCGAGCACAGATACGCAGTATTTT
TRBJ1-5,once,TRBV6-5,NA,CASRTYSNQPQHF,TGTGCCAGCAGGACCTATAGCAATCAGCCCCAGCATTTT
TRBJ1-1,once,TRBV7-8,NA,CASSLYAGEAFF,TGTGCCAGCAGCTTATATGCAGGGGAGGCTTTCTTT
TRBJ2-1,NA,TRBV6-5,NA,CASSYAVSSYNEQFF,TGTGCCAGCAGTTATGCGGTAAGCTCCTACAATGAGCAGTTCTTC
TRBJ2-2,few,TRBV5-6,NA,CASSPGTKDRELFF,TGTGCCAGCAGCCCGGGGACAAAGGACAGGGAGCTGTTTTTT
TRBJ1-1,few,TRBV7-9,NA,CASSLGVTLNTEAFF,TGTGCCAGCAGCTTAGGGGTGACGTTGAACACTGAAGCTTTCTTT
TRBJ1-3,NA,TRBV15,NA,CATSRRTPSSGNTIYF,TGTGCCACCAGCAGAAGGACACCGAGCTCTGGAAACACCATATATTTT
TRBJ1-6,NA,TRBV4-1,TRBD1,CASSQGGQVGNSPLHF,TGCGCCAGCAGCCAAGGAGGACAGGTCGGTAATTCACCCCTCCACTTT
TRBJ1-2,NA,TRBV19,NA,CASSPGSYGYTF,TGTGCCAGTAGTCCAGGGTCATATGGCTACACCTTC
TRBJ1-4,NA,TRBV10-3,TRBD1,CAISQTGGTEKLFF,TGTGCCATCAGCCAGACAGGGGGTACTGAAAAACTGTTTTTT